This T cell receptor beta chain was sequenced in a study of sequential checkpoint blockade in melanoma. Across the study: Patients were randomized 1:1 to nivolumab-then-ipilimumab or ipilimumab-then-nivolumab first-line. After both sequences, patients received maintenance nivolumab.

Per the germline V gene, CDR1 is MGHRA and CDR2 is YSYEKL. V shed 1 base, J shed 2 bases, and the junction held 7 bases outside the gene matches. The CDR3 has 16 residues. Repertoires were generated with immunoSEQ multiplex PCR, while TCRdb's copy carries only in-frame clones and drops some. The sample includes some 5,800 clones, roughly 85% of them seen just once. Indicated treatment: randomized to nivolumab then ipilimumab (arm A) or the reverse (arm B). None of the patients previously received DNA-damaging chemotherapy. From thawed PBMCs, live CD3+CD8+ cells negative for CD19 and CD56 were sorted. This sequence originates from a human donor with melanoma. The source was CD8+ T cells sorted from blood (inferred from file names), collected from a patient given nivolumab and ipilimumab in sequence. The rearrangement joins TRBV4-1 to TRBJ2-7; 8 nucleotides match TRBD2. The CDR3 here is CASSQVYLAGPYEQYF. For the CDR3, the DNA is TGCGCCAGCAGCCAAGTGTACCTAGCGGGCCCCTACGAGCAGTACTTC.